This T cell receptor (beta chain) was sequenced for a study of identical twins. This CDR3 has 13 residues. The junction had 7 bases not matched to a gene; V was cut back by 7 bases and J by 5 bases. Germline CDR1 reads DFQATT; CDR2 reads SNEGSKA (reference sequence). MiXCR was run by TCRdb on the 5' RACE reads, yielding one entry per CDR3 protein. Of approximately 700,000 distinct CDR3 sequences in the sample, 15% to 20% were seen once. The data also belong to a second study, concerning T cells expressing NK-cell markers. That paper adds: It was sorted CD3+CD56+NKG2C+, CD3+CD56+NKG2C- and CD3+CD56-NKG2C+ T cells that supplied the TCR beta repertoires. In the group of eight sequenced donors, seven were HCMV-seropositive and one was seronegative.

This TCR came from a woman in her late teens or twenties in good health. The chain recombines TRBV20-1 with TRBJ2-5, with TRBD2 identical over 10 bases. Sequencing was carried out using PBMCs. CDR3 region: CSGRAGGRETQYF. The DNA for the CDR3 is TGCAGTGGGAGAGCGGGGGGGCGTGAGACCCAGTACTTC.